The 22 T cell receptor beta chains presented below share a single source sample, sequenced in a study of control samples from healthy donors and cancer patients. The repertoire was sequenced with immunoSEQ multiplex PCR; TCRdb's copy has only in-frame clones and lacks some. Of 15,000 to 20,000 clones listed, approximately 90% are singletons. The sequencing input was PBMCs. These receptors all stem from an older woman with head and neck cancer.

The rearrangement joins TRBV5-4 to TRBJ2-6; D is unclear. Germline values: CDR1 SGHNT, CDR2 YYREEE (reference sequence). CDR3 size: 14 residues. Trimming took 1 base from V and 0 from J, leaving 2 bases between them. In nucleotides, the CDR3 is TGTGCCAGCAGCTTGAGCTCTGGGGCCAACGTCCTGACTTTC. Translating gives CASSLSSGANVLTF.

The chain's CDR3 is CASSPASTGYTF. In DNA, the CDR3 is TGTGCCAGCAGCCCAGCCTCGACCGGCTACACCTTC. The rearrangement uses TRBV3-1 (or the pseudogene TRBV3-2) and TRBJ1-2; D call uncertain. Trimming took 4 bases from V and 8 from J, leaving 11 bases between them. CDR1 and CDR2 from the germline V gene are LGHDT and YNNKEL (reference sequence). The CDR3 extends over 12 amino acids.

This chain joins TRBV5-1 and TRBJ1-1; D might be TRBD1 (6 bases). Germline V CDR1 and CDR2: SGHRS, YFSETQ. CDR3 size: 14 residues. Between the trimmed V and J ends, which lost 2 bases and 4 bases, there was a span of 12 bases. The CDR3 here is CASSFRTGITEAFF. The CDR3 coding sequence is TGCGCCAGCAGCTTCAGAACAGGGATCACTGAAGCTTTCTTT.

The rearrangement uses TRBV11-2 and TRBJ2-5; weak D call: TRBD1 (6 bases). The V and J ends lost 0 bases and 4 bases respectively, with 15 bases between them. Germline-derived CDR1 and CDR2 are SGHAT and FQNNGV. CDR3 length equals 16 residues. The CDR3 coding sequence is TGTGCCAGCAGCTTAGATCCGACAGGCGTGGGAGAGACCCAGTACTTC. Translation gives CASSLDPTGVGETQYF.

The chain combines TRBV14 with TRBJ2-3, with D possibly matching TRBD2 (6 bases). V was trimmed by 5 bases and J by 4 bases, leaving 13 bases between them. CDR1 SGHDN and CDR2 FVKESK come from the germline V gene. This CDR3 has 14 residues. CDR3 residues: CASSNVRLADTQYF. The DNA for the CDR3 is TGTGCCAGCAGCAACGTCAGACTAGCAGATACGCAGTATTTT.

The gene calls are TRBV7-9 and TRBJ1-5, with D perhaps matching TRBD1 (5 bases). Trimming removed 5 bases from V and 5 bases from J, with 10 bases in between. There are 13 residues in the CDR3. CDR1 SEHNR and CDR2 FQNEAQ come from the germline V gene (reference sequence). In nucleotides, the CDR3 is TGTGCCAGCAGCCCGACAGCTTATCAGCCCCAGCATTTT. It specifies CASSPTAYQPQHF. Combining the CDR3 with reference TRBV7-9 and TRBJ1-5 gives the whole variable domain DTGVSQNPRHKITKRGQNVTFRCDPISEHNRLYWYRQTLGQGPEFLTYFQNEAQLEKSRLLSDRFSAERPKGSFSTLEIQRTEQGDSAMYLCASSPTAYQPQHFGDGTRLSIL.

In its sample, this clone was seen once. The chain couples TRBV2 to TRBJ2-7; the D is unclear. Germline CDR1 SNHLY, CDR2 FYNNEI. The CDR3 runs 11 residues. Trimming cost V 2 bases and J 2 bases, with 1 base left between them. The CDR3 sequence is CASSETYEQYF. The CDR3 coding sequence is TGTGCCAGCAGTGAAACCTACGAGCAGTACTTC.

V is TRBV2 and J is TRBJ2-7; TRBD2 is a possible D gene (5 bases). CDR1 is SNHLY, CDR2 FYNNEI, per germline. V lost 6 bases to trimming and J lost 0 bases, with 9 bases between them. The length of the CDR3 is 13 residues. The CDR3 bases are TGTGCCAGCAGCCGACTAAACTCCTACGAGCAGTACTTC. Translating it yields CASSRLNSYEQYF.

The chain links TRBV5-1 to TRBJ2-7; 7 positions agree with TRBD2. The germline V gene has CDR1 SGHRS and CDR2 YFSETQ. The CDR3 totals 17 residues. Trimming cost V 0 bases and J 3 bases; bases outside gene matches: 12. Here the CDR3 reads CASSLAITGTGGYEQYF. For the CDR3, the DNA is TGCGCCAGCAGCTTGGCAATAACGGGGACGGGAGGCTACGAGCAGTACTTC.

The table lists this clone with a count of one. The chain combines TRBV18 with TRBJ1-5; D unresolved. CDR1 KGHSH and CDR2 LQKENI come from the germline V gene. Trimming shortened V by 3 bases and J by 6 bases, and 15 bases separated the two germline ends. The CDR3 totals 15 residues. The CDR3 DNA reads as TGTGCCAGCTCACCGGAAGGAGGCGGGAGTCAGCCCCAGCATTTT. Encoded protein: CASSPEGGGSQPQHF.

The rearrangement joins TRBV3-1 (or the pseudogene TRBV3-2) to TRBJ1-6, with no clear D. CDR1 is LGHDT, CDR2 YNNKEL, per germline (reference sequence). The CDR3 sequence is 13 residues long. Trimming shortened V by 3 bases and J by 7 bases, and 7 bases separated the two germline ends. This CDR3 is CASSQRSNSPLHF. The CDR3 DNA reads TGTGCCAGCAGCCAGCGCAGCAATTCACCCCTCCACTTT.

J is TRBJ1-4 and V is TRBV9; 8 bases line up with TRBD1. Germline CDR1 SGDLS, CDR2 YYNGEE. CDR3 length: 15 amino acids. With 4 bases clipped from V and 5 bases from J, the junction kept 7 bases outside the gene matches. This chain's CDR3 is CASSPRQGLNEKLFF. Written as DNA, the CDR3 is TGTGCCAGCAGCCCTCGACAGGGGCTGAATGAAAAACTGTTTTTT.

The CDR3 here is CASSGQDGYEQYF. The DNA of the CDR3 is TGTGCCAGCAGTGGCCAGGACGGATACGAGCAGTACTTC. V is TRBV2 and J is TRBJ2-7; the D is unclear. The length of the CDR3 is 13 residues. Trimming removed 4 bases at V and 4 bases at J, with 11 bases between. The germline gives CDR1 SNHLY, CDR2 FYNNEI.

This clone is a singleton in its sample. J is TRBJ2-5 and V is TRBV7-7; D might be TRBD2 (6 bases). Germline assignment: CDR1 SSHAT and CDR2 FNYEAQ (reference sequence). V was trimmed by 4 bases and J by 5 bases, leaving 20 bases between them. The length of the CDR3 is 16 residues. CDR3 coding DNA: TGTGCCAGCAGCTCCTACGGGGGAGGAAAGAGGGAGACCCAGTACTTC. This gives the protein CASSSYGGGKRETQYF.

This rearrangement joins TRBV5-1 to TRBJ1-6; possible D gene TRBD1, 5 bases. Germline V gene data show CDR1 as SGHRS and CDR2 as YFSETQ. V lost 4 bases to trimming and J lost 5 bases, with 10 bases between them. This CDR3 comprises 14 residues. CDR3 DNA: TGCGCCAGCAGCGTGGACAACCATAATTCACCCCTCCACTTT. Amino acid sequence: CASSVDNHNSPLHF.

The rearrangement joins TRBV2 to TRBJ2-2; weak D call: TRBD2 (6 bases). The length of the CDR3 is 17 residues. Between the trimmed V and J ends, which lost 9 bases and 5 bases, there was a span of 25 bases. Germline loops: CDR1 SNHLY, CDR2 FYNNEI. The CDR3 coding sequence is TGTGCCAGTAGCCTTGGGGGGTATTGGAGTAGGACCGGGGAGCTGTTTTTT. The encoded protein is CASSLGGYWSRTGELFF.

The chain employs TRBV28 and TRBJ2-7, with 8 bases that match TRBD1. Germline CDR1 MDHEN, CDR2 SYDVKM. Unmatched junction bases numbered 7, after V lost 2 bases and J lost 7 bases. CDR3 length equals 14 residues. The CDR3 spells CASSLPTGVREQYF. CDR3 coding DNA: TGTGCCAGCAGTTTACCGACAGGGGTGAGGGAGCAGTACTTC.

The V call is TRBV5-1, the J call TRBJ2-7, with 8 bases that match TRBD1. The CDR3 totals 16 residues. Germline CDR1 reads SGHRS; CDR2 reads YFSETQ. The ends lost 1 base at V and 3 bases at J; junction bases unmatched: 9. CDR3 sequence: CASSLTGQGPYYEQYF. Written as DNA, the CDR3 is TGCGCCAGCAGCTTGACAGGACAGGGACCTTACTACGAGCAGTACTTC.

The chain has TRBV4-2 and TRBJ2-7, with a tentative D call TRBD2 (6 bases). V dropped 1 base and J dropped 2 bases, with 9 bases sitting between them. The CDR3 spans 14 residues. CDR1 and CDR2 from the germline V gene are LGHNA and YNFKEQ. The CDR3 loop reads CASSQGLGTYEQYF. The CDR3 DNA reads TGTGCCAGCAGCCAAGGACTAGGCACCTACGAGCAGTACTTC.

The chain combines TRBV27 with TRBJ1-4, with D possibly TRBD1 on 6 matching bases. Per germline, CDR1 MNHEY and CDR2 SMNVEV (reference sequence). V dropped 6 bases and J dropped 4 bases, with 18 bases sitting between them. This CDR3 is 16 amino acids long. The CDR3 sequence: CASRRGTGILNEKLFF. CDR3 DNA: TGTGCCAGCAGGAGGGGAACAGGGATACTTAATGAAAAACTGTTTTTT.

This chain connects TRBV27 to TRBJ2-7, with TRBD2 matching 9 bases. V lost 8 bases, J lost 2 bases, and 4 bases stayed unmatched. There are 13 residues in the CDR3. Germline CDR1 reads MNHEY; CDR2 reads SMNVEV (reference sequence). The CDR3 nucleotides are TGTGCCAGCCAGATAGCGGGAGCCTACGAGCAGTACTTC. Amino acid sequence: CASQIAGAYEQYF.

The CDR3, as DNA: TGTGCCAGCAGTTCCCTTACTAGTACGCAGTATTTT. It yields the protein CASSSLTSTQYF. The chain recombines TRBV27 with TRBJ2-3, with D tentatively TRBD2 (5 bases). This CDR3 region has 12 residues. V was clipped by 4 bases and J by 8 bases, with 10 bases between them. Per the germline V gene, CDR1 is MNHEY and CDR2 is SMNVEV (reference sequence).